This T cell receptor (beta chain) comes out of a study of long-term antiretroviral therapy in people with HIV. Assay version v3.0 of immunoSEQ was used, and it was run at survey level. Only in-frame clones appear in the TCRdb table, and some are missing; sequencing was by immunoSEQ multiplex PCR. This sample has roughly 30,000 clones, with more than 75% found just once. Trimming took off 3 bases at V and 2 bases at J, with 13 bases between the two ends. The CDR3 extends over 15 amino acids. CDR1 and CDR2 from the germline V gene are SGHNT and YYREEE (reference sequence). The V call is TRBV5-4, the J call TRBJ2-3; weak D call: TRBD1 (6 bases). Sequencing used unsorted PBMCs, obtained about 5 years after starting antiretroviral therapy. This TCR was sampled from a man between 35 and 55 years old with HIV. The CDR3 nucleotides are TGTGCCAGCAGCTGGTATGACAGGCTCACAGATACGCAGTATTTT. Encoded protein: CASSWYDRLTDTQYF.